This record covers a single T cell receptor (beta chain). The sample comes from a study of tumor-infiltrating lymphocytes in primary liver carcinoma. CDR1 and CDR2 from the germline V gene are GTSNPN and SVGIG (reference sequence). V was pared by 1 base and J by 6 bases, with 18 bases between. The CDR3 is made up of 16 amino acids. The authors made TCR beta cDNA from roughly 480 ng total RNA with a constant-region primer. Slightly modified ARM-PCR with three nested multiplex PCR rounds yielded TCR beta libraries. Running 9 to 11 cycles apiece, the first two PCR rounds relied on TRBV1-TRBV30 forward primers together with a C-beta reverse primer. One entry per CDR3 protein, called by TCRdb with MiXCR from the multiplex PCR reads. The data hold about 310,000 distinct CDR3 sequences, with roughly two thirds observed a single time. Germline DNA was extracted too, while blood RNA derived from unsorted whole blood.

The chain combines TRBV30 with TRBJ2-2; the D gene is possibly TRBD1 (8 bases). Sequenced: peripheral blood. This TCR was recovered from a man in his forties with primary liver carcinoma and hepatitis B virus infection. The CDR3 spells CAWSARTGREAGELFF. CDR3 in DNA: TGTGCCTGGAGTGCCCGGACAGGGAGGGAAGCCGGGGAGCTGTTTTTT.